A selection of T cell receptor beta chains follows, all from one sample in a study of blood T cell repertoires in COVID-19. Profiling relied on immunoSEQ multiplex PCR, and the TCRdb table lists in-frame clones only, not all of them. The profile shows about 280,000 clones, around 90% of them singletons. The sample taken for sequencing was peripheral blood. All receptors come from a young man with active or convalescent COVID-19. Both conserved end residues are part of each CDR3. A D gene is named only where the DNA matches it firmly. Clone size is not always given. Where it is, it says once, few, many or a class for expanded clones.

>TRBV10-3|-|-|TRBJ2-5
TGTGCCATCAGTGAGTCAGAAAAACTTCAAGAGACCCAGTACTTC
CAISESEKLQETQYF
>TRBV7-2|TRBD2|-|TRBJ2-1
TGTGCCAGCAGCAGACTAGCGGGGGTGACCTGGAATGAGCAGTTCTTC
CASSRLAGVTWNEQFF
>TRBV27|TRBD1|-|TRBJ2-7
TGTGCCAGCAGTCCGGGACAGCCTTACGAGCAGTACTTC
CASSPGQPYEQYF
>TRBV20-1|TRBD2|few|TRBJ2-1
TGCAGTGCTAGTGAAGGGACTAGCTCCTACAATGAGCAGTTCTTC
CSASEGTSSYNEQFF
>TRBV9|-|-|TRBJ1-3
TGTGCCAGCAGCGTAGCTTCCGGACTTAACTCTGGAAACACCATATATTTT
CASSVASGLNSGNTIYF
>TRBV19|-|-|TRBJ1-2
TGTGCCAGTAGTTTCGGCAGGGGTAACTATGGCTACACCTTC
CASSFGRGNYGYTF
>TRBV5-1|-|-|TRBJ2-7
TGCGCCAGCAGCCCCTACTCATACGAGCAGTACTTC
CASSPYSYEQYF
>TRBV2|-|-|TRBJ1-5
TGTGCCAGCAGGGAACTAGGTGGGTTCTACAATCAGCCCCAGCATTTT
CASRELGGFYNQPQHF
>TRBV29-1|TRBD1|-|TRBJ1-2
TGCAGCGTTGCTGGGACAGCCTATGGCTACACCTTC
CSVAGTAYGYTF
>TRBV7-3|-|-|TRBJ2-3
TGTGCCAGCAGCCGAGTTGGAGAGGCTACGCAGTATTTT
CASSRVGEATQYF
>TRBV7-9|-|once|TRBJ1-6
TGTGCCAGCAGCTTGTCCCGAGATTCACCCCTCCACTTT
CASSLSRDSPLHF
>TRBV3-1/TRBV3-2|TRBD1|-|TRBJ1-5
TGTGCCAGCAGCCAGAGAGGGGACAGGGGGTCCCAGCCCCAGCATTTT
CASSQRGDRGSQPQHF
>TRBV5-6|-|once|TRBJ2-7
TGTGCCAGCAGCTTTGTTGCGACATCCTACGAGCAGTACTTC
CASSFVATSYEQYF
>TRBV7-9|-|once|TRBJ2-4
TGTGCCAGCAGCTTAGTAACGGTAGCCAAAAACATTCAGTACTTC
CASSLVTVAKNIQYF
>TRBV19|TRBD1|-|TRBJ2-2
TGTGCCAGTAGTTCGCCCGGGACAGATCACACCGGGGAGCTGTTTTTT
CASSSPGTDHTGELFF
>TRBV5-1|-|-|TRBJ2-7
TGCGCCAGCAGCTTAGACCGTACGGGCTACGAGCAGTACTTC
CASSLDRTGYEQYF
>TRBV5-4|TRBD1|-|TRBJ2-7
TGTGCCAGCAGCCTACAGGGGAGTCGCTACGAGCAGTACTTC
CASSLQGSRYEQYF
>TRBV6-5|TRBD1|-|TRBJ2-5
TGTGCCAGCAGTACAACAGGGGGCCAAGAGACCCAGTACTTC
CASSTTGGQETQYF
>TRBV6-2/TRBV6-3|TRBD1|-|TRBJ1-1
TGTGCCAGCAGCTATCCGACAGGGCGGGTGAGCACTGAAGCTTTCTTT
CASSYPTGRVSTEAFF
>TRBV6-6|TRBD1|once|TRBJ1-2
TGTGCCAGCAGAACAGGGGAGGAGGGCTACACCTTC
CASRTGEEGYTF
>TRBV6-2/TRBV6-3|TRBD1|few|TRBJ1-1
TGTGCCAGCAGTTACCTTGACAGGGATAGGCTTGAAGCTTTCTTT
CASSYLDRDRLEAFF
>TRBV11-3|-|-|TRBJ2-5
TGTGCCAGCAGCTTACGTAGTAGCGGGACCCAGTACTTC
CASSLRSSGTQYF
>TRBV12-3/TRBV12-4|-|-|TRBJ1-2
TGTGCCAGCAGCTGGGGGCTAGGCTATGGCTACACCTTC
CASSWGLGYGYTF
>TRBV18|TRBD1|-|TRBJ2-7
TGTGCCAGCTCACCGCAGGGGGCGGGGGAGCAGTACTTC
CASSPQGAGEQYF
>TRBV11-2|-|once|TRBJ1-6
TGTGCCAGCAGCTTAGGGACAGAAGGAAGTTCACCCCTCCACTTT
CASSLGTEGSSPLHF
>TRBV2|-|-|TRBJ1-1
TGTGCCAGCAGACAGAACACTGAAGCTTTCTTT
CASRQNTEAFF
>TRBV7-9|TRBD1|-|TRBJ1-2
TGTGCCAGCAGCATGGGACAGGAGAGATATGGCTACACCTTC
CASSMGQERYGYTF
>TRBV5-1|TRBD2|-|TRBJ2-5
TGCGCCAGCAGCTTGGGGACTAGCGGGGTCCAAGAGACCCAGTACTTC
CASSLGTSGVQETQYF
>TRBV18|TRBD1|-|TRBJ2-3
TGTGCCAGCCGGAGTCAGGACAGGGGCACAGATACGCAGTATTTT
CASRSQDRGTDTQYF
>TRBV10-1|-|-|TRBJ2-3
TGCGCCAGCAGTGAGAGGGCGGGTGAGACTAGCACAGATACGCAGTATTTT
CASSERAGETSTDTQYF
>TRBV2|TRBD2|-|TRBJ2-5
TGTGCCAGCAGCTCACACCTAGCGGGGGGGCAAGAGACCCAGTACTTC
CASSSHLAGGQETQYF
>TRBV11-2|-|-|TRBJ1-6
TGTGCCAGCCGCGACAGCTCCTATAATTCACCCCTCCACTTT
CASRDSSYNSPLHF
>TRBV4-1|-|few|TRBJ1-6
TGCGCCAGCAGCCTCCCGACAGGATTCTATAATTCACCCCTCCACTTT
CASSLPTGFYNSPLHF
>TRBV23-1|TRBD1|-|TRBJ1-2
TGCGCCAGCAGTCAATCTCGGGACAGAAAGACCTACTATGGCTACACCTTC
CASSQSRDRKTYYGYTF
>TRBV18|-|-|TRBJ2-7
TGTGCCAGCTCACCACCAGAAGTAACTCCCTACGAGCAGTACTTC
CASSPPEVTPYEQYF
>TRBV6-5|-|-|TRBJ2-3
TGTGCCAGCAGTTACTCGTCAGGGCCAGATACGCAGTATTTT
CASSYSSGPDTQYF
>TRBV19|-|once|TRBJ1-1
TGTGCCAGTAGAAATCAGGTCAACACTGAAGCTTTCTTT
CASRNQVNTEAFF
>TRBV7-2|-|-|TRBJ2-7
TGTGCCAGCAGCTTAGGGGTTGAGCCGGGAGAGCAGTACTTC
CASSLGVEPGEQYF
>TRBV2|TRBD1|-|TRBJ1-2
TGTGCCAGCATTACAGGGGGCGCGAACTATGGCTACACCTTC
CASITGGANYGYTF
>TRBV13|TRBD2|-|TRBJ2-1
TGTGCCAGCAGCTCGACTAGCGGCAATGAGCAGTTCTTC
CASSSTSGNEQFF
>TRBV6-5|-|few|TRBJ1-1
TGTGCCAGCAGTTGGGACAATGTAAGAACTGAAGCTTTCTTT
CASSWDNVRTEAFF
>TRBV5-4|-|-|TRBJ1-2
TGTGCCAGCAGCCAGGACGGGAGTAACTATGGCTACACCTTC
CASSQDGSNYGYTF